This T cell receptor beta chain was observed in a study of early stage breast cancer tumors. For the study at large: Of approximately 16 invasive breast tumors, about a dozen were hormone receptor-positive, HER2-negative. Average read coverage per sample was 7.5 to 10-fold. Study-wide findings and caveats: Comparing each tissue with blood distinguished tumor from normal in about 85% of the 16 patients. Compared with adjacent normal breast tissue, tumors showed 2 to 2.5-fold greater T cell density and higher clonality.

For this clone: Its antigen is still unknown.

This table comes from immunoSEQ multiplex PCR, and its TCRdb copy is limited to in-frame clones, with some not included. The sample shows tens of thousands of clones, 74% of them seen only once. Trimming removed 3 bases at V and 8 bases at J, with 17 bases between. CDR3 size: 15 residues. CDR1 and CDR2 from the germline V gene are SGHTA and FQGNSA. The chain carries TRBV7-2 and TRBJ2-1; a weak D match, TRBD2 (5 bases). Sequencing was performed on blood. The source of this sequence is a person aged 40 to 49 with breast cancer. The CDR3 loop is CASSLNTRGLDEQFF. CDR3 in DNA: TGTGCCAGCAGCTTGAATACTCGAGGGTTGGATGAGCAGTTCTTC.